This T cell receptor beta chain came from a study of T cells in Graves' hyperthyroidism and ophthalmopathy. Investigators excluded patients with uncontrolled infection, other autoimmune disease, pregnancy or lactation. PBMCs were collected from a 10 ml volume of fresh peripheral blood. General observations from the study: Most clonotypes expanded in thyroid above 0.001 were likewise present in blood. For ophthalmopathy, model prediction preceded onset by a median 6.5 months.

The CDR3 covers 15 residues. V lost 3 bases and J 3 bases, leaving 12 bases between the germline ends. In the case of this clonotype: Its antigen is unknown.

The investigators amplified TCR beta CDR3 regions from RNA transcripts. Researchers ran a first-round RT-PCR on the TCR CDR3 using the HTBI primer set. One entry per CDR3 protein results from TCRdb running MiXCR on the multiplex PCR reads. The data show about 520,000 distinct CDR3 sequences, less than 25% seen once. Material for sequencing was blood. This sequence joins TRBV12-3 or TRBV12-4 and TRBJ2-4; D not resolved. The sequence was collected from a woman aged 25 to 39 with Graves' ophthalmopathy. The CDR3 protein is CASSFSVEVKNIQYF. CDR3 bases: TGTGCCAGCAGTTTTTCCGTAGAAGTCAAAAACATTCAGTACTTC.